This T cell receptor beta chain was retrieved from a study of CD8+ T cells in alopecia areata. A note on this clone: Its antigen is not identified.

Findings of the study overall: Higher clonality and more expanded CD8+ clones appeared in lesional than normal scalp. Possibly as an HLA-related effect, TCR sharing across patients appeared less clear than in mice.

CDR3 size: 17 residues. Looked up from germline, CDR1 is ENHRY and CDR2 is SYGVKD. Between the trimmed V and J ends, which lost 4 bases and 2 bases, there was a span of 18 bases. cDNA prepared by RNA extraction and subsequent reverse transcription served as the template for sequencing. Produced via immunoSEQ multiplex PCR; TCRdb's table is partial and in-frame only. The sample includes approximately 54,000 clones, 96% of them seen just once. The investigators collected lesional scalp punch biopsies and peripheral blood from alopecia areata patients. The chain employs TRBV10-3 and TRBJ1-3, with TRBD1 as a possible D gene (5 bases). This clonotype was sampled from a human donor with alopecia areata. The sequencing used CD8+ T cells sorted from blood, collected at week 0. The chain's CDR3 is CAISVPTRDHTGNTIYF. CDR3 DNA sequence: TGTGCCATCAGTGTCCCCACCAGGGATCATACTGGAAACACCATATATTTT.